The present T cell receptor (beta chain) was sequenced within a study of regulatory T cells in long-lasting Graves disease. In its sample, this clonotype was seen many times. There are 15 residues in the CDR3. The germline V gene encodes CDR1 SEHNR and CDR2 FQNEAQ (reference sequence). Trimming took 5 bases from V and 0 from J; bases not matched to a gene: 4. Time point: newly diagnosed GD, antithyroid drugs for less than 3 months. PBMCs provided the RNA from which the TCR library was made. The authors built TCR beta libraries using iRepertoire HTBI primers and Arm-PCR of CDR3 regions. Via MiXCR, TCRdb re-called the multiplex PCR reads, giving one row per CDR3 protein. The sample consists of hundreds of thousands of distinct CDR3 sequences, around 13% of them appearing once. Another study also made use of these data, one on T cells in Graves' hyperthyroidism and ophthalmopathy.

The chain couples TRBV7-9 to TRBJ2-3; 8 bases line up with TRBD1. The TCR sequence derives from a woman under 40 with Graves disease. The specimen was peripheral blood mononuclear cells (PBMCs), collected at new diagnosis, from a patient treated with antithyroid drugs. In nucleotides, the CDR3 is TGTGCCAGCAGCAGTACAGGGGGGAGCACAGATACGCAGTATTTT. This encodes CASSSTGGSTDTQYF.